These T cell receptor beta chains were read from a single sample in a study of CD8+ T cells in alopecia areata. Method: immunoSEQ multiplex PCR; TCRdb's copy keeps in-frame clones and lacks some. The sample holds fewer than 100,000 clones, 60% to 75% seen once. This specimen was CD8+ T cells sorted from blood, taken at week 4, from a patient treated with tofacitinib. All receptors come from a human donor with alopecia areata. CDR3s include the opening cysteine and the closing phenylalanine or tryptophan.

J gene | V gene | CDR3 length | CDR3 protein
TRBJ2-2 | TRBV7-9 | 15 | CASSPPEGDTGELFF
TRBJ2-1 | TRBV27 | 18 | CASSLLGPGTFSYNEQFF
TRBJ2-1 | TRBV2 | 14 | CASRTSGNVIEQFF
TRBJ2-1 | TRBV6-6 | 14 | CASSYLLEHNEQFF
TRBJ2-1 | TRBV5-1 | 15 | CASSLGDYPYNEQFF
TRBJ1-5 | TRBV7-8 | 12 | CASSDTSQPQHF
TRBJ1-2 | TRBV4-3 | 15 | CASSQVRSGAYGYTF
TRBJ1-1 | TRBV27 | 16 | CASSLGTGGLNTEAFF
TRBJ2-5 | TRBV4-1 | 15 | CASSQATEAQETQYF
TRBJ2-7 | TRBV5-6 | 15 | CASSPSGLGLYEQYF
TRBJ2-5 | TRBV4-3 | 12 | CASSQAGQTQYF
TRBJ2-1 | TRBV29-1 | 16 | CSVEYPTSGIYNEQFF
TRBJ2-7 | TRBV7-2 | 15 | CASSLVGSGGYEQYF
TRBJ1-5 | TRBV19 | 12 | CASRTVNQPQHF
TRBJ1-1 | TRBV5-4 | 13 | CASSLAAGYEAFF
TRBJ2-7 | TRBV5-6 | 17 | CASSLLPRRGFGYEQYF
TRBJ2-3 | TRBV2 | 14 | CASSVGVSTDTQYF
TRBJ2-2 | TRBV7-8 | 15 | CASSPGTTLSRELFF
TRBJ2-1 | TRBV28 | 15 | CATAGGQGSYNEQFF
TRBJ1-1 | TRBV28 | 16 | CASSLFYSGTGYEAFF
TRBJ1-1 | TRBV19 | 14 | CASSPGQGAPEAFF
TRBJ2-1 | TRBV13 | 17 | CASSFEEREGHRNEQFF
TRBJ2-1 | TRBV9 | 16 | CASSVVIAGLENEQFF